This T cell receptor beta chain was recovered during a study of T cell repertoires in cytomegalovirus infection. Overall study: Both recently identified HLA-C-restricted and well-studied HLA-B-restricted CMV epitopes were used in the study. From public TCR beta signatures came an indication of both CMV infection and matching HLA type.

This clonotype was picked up many times. Antigen: not known. MiXCR, applied by TCRdb to the reads, yields one record per CDR3 protein. The table records 900,000 to 950,000 distinct CDR3 sequences, 30% to 40% of them present only once. Trimming removed 7 bases from V and 1 base from J; junction bases left unmatched: 6. The CDR3 covers 14 residues. Germline lookup yields CDR1 SGHVS and CDR2 FNYEAQ. Notes on the study in general: The ex vivo response showed dominance by HLA-C-restricted CMV-specific TCR beta clonotypes. Adding up the frequency of public TCR beta families identified people who carried CMV plus the relevant HLA.

The rearrangement joins TRBV7-6 to TRBJ1-1; 7 bases match TRBD1. This clonotype originated in a human donor in good health (CMV status not recorded). Some clones in this sample may be carry-over from other donors' samples. This specimen was cultured CD8+ T cells from PBMCs, taken from culture after CMV antigen stimulation. The CDR3 bases are TGTGCCAGCAAACGGACAGGTTCGAACACTGAAGCTTTCTTT. Its protein product is CASKRTGSNTEAFF.